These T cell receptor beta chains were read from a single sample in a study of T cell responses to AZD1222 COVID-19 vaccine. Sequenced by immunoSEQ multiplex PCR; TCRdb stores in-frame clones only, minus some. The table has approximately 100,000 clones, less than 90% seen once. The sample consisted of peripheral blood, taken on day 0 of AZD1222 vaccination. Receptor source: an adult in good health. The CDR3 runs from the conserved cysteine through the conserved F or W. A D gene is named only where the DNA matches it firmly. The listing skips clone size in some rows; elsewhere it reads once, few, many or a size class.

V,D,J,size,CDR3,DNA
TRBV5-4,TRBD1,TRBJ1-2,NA,CASSGLRDRGRSGYTF,TGTGCCAGCAGCGGACTCCGGGACAGGGGGCGATCTGGCTACACCTTC
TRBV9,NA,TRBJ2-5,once,CASSVGSGAYQETQYF,TGTGCCAGCAGCGTAGGGTCGGGAGCCTACCAAGAGACCCAGTACTTC
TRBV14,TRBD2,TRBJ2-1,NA,CASSQGRSGTSPLDEQFF,TGTGCCAGCAGCCAAGGGAGATCCGGGACTAGCCCCTTGGATGAGCAGTTCTTC
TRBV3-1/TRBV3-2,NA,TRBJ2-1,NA,CASSHPIIGGNEQFF,TGTGCCAGCAGCCACCCTATAATCGGGGGCAATGAGCAGTTCTTC
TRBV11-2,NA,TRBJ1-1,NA,CASSPGRGVNTEAFF,TGTGCCAGCAGCCCCGGTCGCGGGGTGAACACTGAAGCTTTCTTT
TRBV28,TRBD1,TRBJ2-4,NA,CASSLGQGGNIQYF,TGTGCCAGCAGTTTAGGACAGGGTGGTAACATTCAGTACTTC
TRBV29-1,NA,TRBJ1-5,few,CSVGGSLSNQPQHF,TGCAGCGTTGGTGGCAGCCTTAGCAATCAGCCCCAGCATTTT
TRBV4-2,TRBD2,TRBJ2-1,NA,CASSQTLAGISYNEQFF,TGTGCCAGCAGCCAAACTCTAGCGGGAATCTCCTACAATGAGCAGTTCTTC
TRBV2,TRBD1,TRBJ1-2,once,CASSERTGGVGYTF,TGTGCCAGCAGTGAGAGGACAGGGGGTGTTGGCTACACCTTC
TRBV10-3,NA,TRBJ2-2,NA,CAISQGRVDNTGELFF,TGTGCCATCAGCCAAGGTCGAGTCGATAACACCGGGGAGCTGTTTTTT
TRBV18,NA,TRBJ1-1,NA,CASSPGANTEAFF,TGTGCCAGCTCACCCGGAGCGAACACTGAAGCTTTCTTT
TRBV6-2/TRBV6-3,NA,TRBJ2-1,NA,CASSRKHEQFF,TGTGCCAGCAGTCGAAAGCATGAGCAGTTCTTC
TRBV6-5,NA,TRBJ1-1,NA,CASSYWPPRNTEAFF,TGTGCCAGCAGTTACTGGCCCCCGCGGAACACTGAAGCTTTCTTT
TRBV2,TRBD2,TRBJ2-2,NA,CASWTSGSAPDYTGELFF,TGTGCCAGCTGGACTAGCGGGAGCGCACCGGACTATACCGGGGAGCTGTTTTTT
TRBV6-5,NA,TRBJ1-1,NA,CASTIDKNTEAFF,TGTGCCAGCACCATAGACAAGAACACTGAAGCTTTCTTT
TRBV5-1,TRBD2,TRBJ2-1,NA,CASSSLAGGTNEQFF,TGCGCCAGCAGCTCGTTAGCGGGAGGGACGAATGAGCAGTTCTTC
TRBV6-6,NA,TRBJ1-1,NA,CASTDSPEAFF,TGTGCCAGCACTGACAGCCCTGAAGCTTTCTTT
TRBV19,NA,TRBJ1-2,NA,CASNREGLRDGYTF,TGTGCCAGCAATCGGGAGGGCCTCCGCGATGGCTACACCTTC
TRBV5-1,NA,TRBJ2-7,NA,CASSLAQGKVYEQYF,TGCGCCAGCAGCTTGGCGCAGGGTAAGGTTTACGAGCAGTACTTC
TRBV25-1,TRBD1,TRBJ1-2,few,CASSPHGQVYGYTF,TGTGCCAGCAGTCCACACGGACAGGTCTATGGCTACACCTTC
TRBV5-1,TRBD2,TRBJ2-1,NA,CASRSGSGYEQFF,TGCGCCAGCAGGAGCGGGAGTGGGTATGAGCAGTTCTTC
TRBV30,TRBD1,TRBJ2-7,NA,CAWSVGTGAYEQYF,TGTGCCTGGAGTGTAGGGACAGGAGCCTACGAGCAGTACTTC
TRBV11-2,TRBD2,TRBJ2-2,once,CATTRAGGNTGELFF,TGTGCCACCACCAGGGCGGGAGGGAACACCGGGGAGCTGTTTTTT
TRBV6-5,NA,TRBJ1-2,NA,CASSPGQLLNYGYTF,TGTGCCAGCAGCCCCGGACAGTTACTCAACTATGGCTACACCTTC
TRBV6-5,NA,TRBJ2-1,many,CASISGHNEQFF,TGTGCCAGCATTTCAGGGCACAATGAGCAGTTCTTC
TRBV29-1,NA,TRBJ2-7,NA,CSGKLQGREQYF,TGCAGCGGGAAATTACAGGGTCGGGAGCAGTACTTC
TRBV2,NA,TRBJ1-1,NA,CASTFSYLRETEAFF,TGTGCCAGCACTTTTTCATACCTCAGGGAGACTGAAGCTTTCTTT
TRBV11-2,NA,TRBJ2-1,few,CASSLAIYNEQFF,TGTGCCAGCAGCTTAGCGATCTACAATGAGCAGTTCTTC
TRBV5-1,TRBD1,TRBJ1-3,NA,CASSLGDRGNTIYF,TGCGCCAGCAGCTTGGGGGACAGGGGAAACACCATATATTTT
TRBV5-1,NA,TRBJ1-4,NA,CASSLGGEVTREKLFF,TGCGCCAGCAGCTTGGGCGGAGAGGTAACCCGTGAAAAACTGTTTTTT
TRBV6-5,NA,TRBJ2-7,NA,CASSSDTYPYEQYF,TGTGCCAGCAGTTCGGACACCTACCCCTACGAGCAGTACTTC
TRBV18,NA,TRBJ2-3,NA,CASSSSTDTQYF,TGTGCCAGCTCTTCTAGCACAGATACGCAGTATTTT
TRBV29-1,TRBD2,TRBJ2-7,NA,CSVARTSAAYEQYF,TGCAGCGTTGCCCGGACTAGCGCGGCCTACGAGCAGTACTTC
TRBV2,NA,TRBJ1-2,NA,CASRRPPGGYTF,TGTGCCAGCAGACGACCTCCGGGTGGCTACACCTTC
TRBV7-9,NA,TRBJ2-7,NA,CASSLDANPSEQYF,TGTGCCAGCAGCTTAGATGCAAACCCGTCGGAGCAGTACTTC
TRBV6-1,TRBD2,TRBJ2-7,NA,CASSEGISGLYEQYF,TGTGCCAGCAGTGAAGGTATTAGCGGGCTCTACGAGCAGTACTTC
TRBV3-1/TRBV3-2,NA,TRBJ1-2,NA,CASSQVGVPLHYTF,TGTGCCAGCAGCCAAGTTGGGGTCCCCCTACACTACACCTTC
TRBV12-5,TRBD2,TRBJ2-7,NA,CASGSLAGGPYEQYF,TGTGCTAGTGGTTCACTAGCGGGAGGGCCCTACGAGCAGTACTTC
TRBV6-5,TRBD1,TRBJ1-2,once,CASSYSGHRGDGYTF,TGTGCCAGCAGTTACTCCGGGCACAGGGGTGATGGCTACACCTTC